A selection of T cell receptor beta chains follows, all from one sample in a study of T cells and Merkel cell carcinoma outcomes. Sequencing used immunoSEQ multiplex PCR; TCRdb keeps in-frame clones, though not all of them. The sample contains just over 15,000 clones, around 86% of which appear only once. Specimen: tumor tissue from Merkel cell carcinoma. Receptors were obtained from a human donor with Merkel cell carcinoma. Each CDR3 is given with its conserved first and last residue. Fields, in order: D gene, J gene, clone size, V gene, CDR3 protein, CDR3 DNA. A D gene is named only where the DNA matches it firmly. The size of a clone is reported for some rows only, either as once, few or many, or as a class for expanded clones.

>-|TRBJ2-1|-|TRBV6-1
CASRPVGEGWDEQFF
TGTGCCAGCAGGCCAGTTGGCGAAGGTTGGGATGAGCAGTTCTTC
>-|TRBJ1-1|-|TRBV19
CASNLGGVGNTEAFF
TGTGCCAGTAACCTAGGGGGGGTTGGAAACACTGAAGCTTTCTTT
>-|TRBJ1-2|-|TRBV29-1
CSVVLAQGRGKGGYTF
TGCAGCGTTGTTCTCGCGCAGGGCAGGGGAAAAGGCGGCTACACCTTC
>TRBD2|TRBJ2-7|once|TRBV5-4
CASSPGLGSYEQYF
TGTGCCAGCAGCCCGGGACTAGGCTCCTACGAGCAGTACTTC
>-|TRBJ2-5|once|TRBV7-6
CASSSRDTELETQYF
TGTGCCAGCAGCTCCCGGGACACGGAACTGGAGACCCAGTACTTC
>-|TRBJ2-1|-|TRBV2
CASSKSVLVRRDEQFF
TGTGCCAGCAGTAAATCGGTCTTAGTCCGTCGGGATGAGCAGTTCTTC
>-|TRBJ2-7|-|TRBV7-2
CASSLMGPDEQYF
TGTGCCAGCAGCTTGATGGGTCCCGACGAGCAGTACTTC
>TRBD1|TRBJ2-6|few|TRBV7-9
CASSQSGQGVVGANVLTF
TGTGCCAGCAGCCAATCGGGACAGGGGGTGGTTGGGGCCAACGTCCTGACTTTC
>TRBD1|TRBJ1-3|-|TRBV28
CASSLNQYRGGNTIYF
TGTGCCAGCAGTTTAAACCAATACAGGGGTGGAAACACCATATATTTT
>-|TRBJ2-3|once|TRBV6-1
CASSEALAGLHTQYF
TGTGCCAGCAGTGAAGCGCTGGCAGGGCTGCATACGCAGTATTTT
>-|TRBJ1-3|-|TRBV4-2
CASSQDRPSAGNTIYF
TGTGCCAGCAGCCAAGACAGGCCCAGTGCTGGAAACACCATATATTTT
>-|TRBJ1-2|-|TRBV6-5
CASSYLGNYGYTF
TGTGCCAGCAGTTACTTGGGGAACTATGGCTACACCTTC
>TRBD1|TRBJ1-1|few|TRBV29-1
CSVLQGGAFF
TGCAGCGTACTACAGGGGGGTGCTTTCTTT
>TRBD1|TRBJ2-3|-|TRBV5-4
CASSPGQTDTQYF
TGTGCCAGCAGCCCGGGACAGACAGATACGCAGTATTTT
>-|TRBJ2-5|-|TRBV7-3
CASSLGYQETQYF
TGTGCCAGCAGTCTTGGGTACCAAGAGACCCAGTACTTC
>-|TRBJ1-1|-|TRBV7-9
CASSLDRNTEAFF
TGTGCCAGCAGCTTGGACAGGAACACTGAAGCTTTCTTT
>-|TRBJ2-7|-|TRBV20-1
CSAGPLSEQYF
TGCAGTGCTGGTCCACTAAGCGAGCAGTACTTC
>TRBD1|TRBJ1-1|few|TRBV30
CAWGTGKAFF
TGTGCCTGGGGGACAGGGAAGGCTTTCTTT
>TRBD2|TRBJ2-7|-|TRBV29-1
CSAAGLASYEQYF
TGCAGCGCCGCCGGACTAGCCTCCTACGAGCAGTACTTC
>-|TRBJ1-5|-|TRBV7-9
CASSLAWGSSQHF
TGTGCCAGCAGCTTAGCTTGGGGAAGTTCTCAGCATTTT
>-|TRBJ2-2|-|TRBV5-1
CASSLFSVGSFSGELFF
TGCGCCAGCAGCTTGTTCTCGGTGGGCAGTTTTAGCGGGGAGCTGTTTTTT
>-|TRBJ2-5|-|TRBV27
CASSLQGSATETQYF
TGTGCCAGCAGTTTACAGGGGTCGGCAACAGAGACCCAGTACTTC
>-|TRBJ1-3|-|TRBV15
CATSRDPISGNTIYF
TGTGCCACCAGCAGAGATCCGATCTCTGGAAACACCATATATTTT
>-|TRBJ2-1|-|TRBV13
CASSLPTNNEQFF
TGTGCCAGCAGCTTACCGACAAACAATGAGCAGTTCTTC
>TRBD2|TRBJ2-4|-|TRBV27
CASRREGYDIQYF
TGTGCCAGCAGGCGGGAGGGGTACGACATTCAGTACTTC
>TRBD1|TRBJ2-5|-|TRBV5-1
CASSFDRVQQETQYF
TGCGCCAGCAGCTTTGACAGGGTACAACAAGAGACCCAGTACTTC
>TRBD1|TRBJ2-2|-|TRBV9
CASSFAPGGTGELFF
TGTGCCAGCAGCTTCGCGCCAGGGGGTACCGGGGAGCTGTTTTTT
>TRBD1|TRBJ1-2|-|TRBV2
CASTKGQGEINYGYTF
TGTGCCAGCACCAAGGGACAGGGGGAGATTAACTATGGCTACACCTTC
>-|TRBJ2-5|-|TRBV14
CASRPRGDQETQYF
TGTGCCAGCAGGCCGCGAGGGGACCAAGAGACCCAGTACTTC
>TRBD2|TRBJ2-7|-|TRBV5-1
CASSLDHGGGYEQYF
TGCGCCAGCAGCTTGGATCACGGGGGGGGTTACGAGCAGTACTTC
>TRBD2|TRBJ2-5|-|TRBV9
CASSVLAGNQETQYF
TGTGCCAGCAGCGTCCTAGCGGGGAACCAAGAGACCCAGTACTTC
>-|TRBJ1-5|-|TRBV19
CASSIPRDLNNQPQHF
TGTGCCAGTAGTATTCCCAGGGATCTAAACAATCAGCCCCAGCATTTT
>-|TRBJ1-1|-|TRBV20-1
CSASWAFF
TGCAGTGCTAGTTGGGCTTTCTTT
>-|TRBJ2-6|once|TRBV7-9
CASSPLGTSGANVLTF
TGTGCCAGCAGCCCCCTAGGGACTTCTGGGGCCAACGTCCTGACTTTC
>TRBD2|TRBJ2-7|-|TRBV5-6
CASSFEGLAAEQYF
TGTGCCAGCAGCTTCGAAGGACTAGCAGCTGAGCAGTACTTC
>-|TRBJ1-1|-|TRBV7-7
CASSPGPGTEAFF
TGTGCTAGCAGCCCAGGGCCGGGGACTGAAGCTTTCTTT
>-|TRBJ2-7|-|TRBV6-6
CASSYPSKSYEQYF
TGTGCCAGCAGTTATCCGAGCAAATCCTACGAGCAGTACTTC